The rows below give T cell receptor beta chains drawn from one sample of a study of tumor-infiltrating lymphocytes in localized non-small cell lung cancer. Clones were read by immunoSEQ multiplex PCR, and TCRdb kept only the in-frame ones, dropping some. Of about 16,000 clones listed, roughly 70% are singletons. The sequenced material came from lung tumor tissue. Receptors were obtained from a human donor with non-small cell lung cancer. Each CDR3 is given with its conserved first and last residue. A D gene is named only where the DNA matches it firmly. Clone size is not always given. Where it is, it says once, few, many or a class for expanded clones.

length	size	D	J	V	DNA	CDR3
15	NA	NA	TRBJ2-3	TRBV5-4	TGTGCCAGCAGAAACAGGGAGAAGGGCACAGATACGCAGTATTTT	CASRNREKGTDTQYF
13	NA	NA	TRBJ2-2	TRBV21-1	TGTGCCCGCGGACTTTTCTTCACCGGGGAGCTGTTTTTT	CARGLFFTGELFF
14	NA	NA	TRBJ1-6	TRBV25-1	TGTGCCAGCAGTGCCGATCCTTATAATTCACCCCTCCACTTT	CASSADPYNSPLHF
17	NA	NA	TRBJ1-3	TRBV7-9	TGTGCCAGCAGCTCCCCGGCGGACTTCGACTTTGGAAACACCATATATTTT	CASSSPADFDFGNTIYF
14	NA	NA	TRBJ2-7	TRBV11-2	TGTGCCAGCAGCTCCCACGACAGGTTCCACGAGCAGTACTTC	CASSSHDRFHEQYF
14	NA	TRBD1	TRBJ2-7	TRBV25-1	TGTGCCAGCAGTGGACAGGGGGTGTCCTACGAGCAGTACTTC	CASSGQGVSYEQYF
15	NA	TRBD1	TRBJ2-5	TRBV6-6	TGTGCCAGCAGCCCAGGGACAGGGCTAGGGGAGACCCAGTACTTC	CASSPGTGLGETQYF
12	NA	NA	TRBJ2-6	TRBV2	TGTGCCAGGTCTACCGGGGCCAACGTCCTGACTTTC	CARSTGANVLTF
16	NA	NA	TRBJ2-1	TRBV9	TGTGCCAGCAGCGTAGTTGGGTGGGGGGGCACCAATGAGCAGTTCTTC	CASSVVGWGGTNEQFF
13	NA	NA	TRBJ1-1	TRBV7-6	TGTGCCAGCAGCCCTTCTCGGGACACTGAAGCTTTCTTT	CASSPSRDTEAFF
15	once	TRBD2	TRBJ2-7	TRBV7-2	TGTGCCAGCAGCCCCAAGCGGGGGGGCCTCTACGAGCAGTACTTC	CASSPKRGGLYEQYF
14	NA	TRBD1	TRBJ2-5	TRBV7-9	TGTGCCAGCAGCGTCGGGACAGGGGAAGAGACCCAGTACTTC	CASSVGTGEETQYF
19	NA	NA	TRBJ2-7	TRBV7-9	TGTGCCAGCAGCTCCATTCCGGGGACGGCCACCTTCAGCTCCTACGAGCAGTACTTC	CASSSIPGTATFSSYEQYF
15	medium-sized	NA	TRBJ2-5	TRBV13	TGTGCCAGCAGTGCGGGGGCGGGCATACAAGAGACCCAGTACTTC	CASSAGAGIQETQYF
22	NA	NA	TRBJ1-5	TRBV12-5	TGTGCTAGTGGTTTGGTACCACATGGGGACCCCACTCAATTCTATAGCAATCAGCCCCAGCATTTT	CASGLVPHGDPTQFYSNQPQHF
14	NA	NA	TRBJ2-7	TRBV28	TGTGCCAGCAGTTCCGACACCACTAACTACGAGCAGTACTTC	CASSSDTTNYEQYF
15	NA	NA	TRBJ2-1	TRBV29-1	TGCAGCCCGAGCCAGGGAAAGAGTTCCTACAATGAGCAGTTCTTC	CSPSQGKSSYNEQFF
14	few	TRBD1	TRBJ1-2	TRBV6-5	TGTGCCAGCAGTACCGGGACAGGAGGGTTTGGCTACACCTTC	CASSTGTGGFGYTF
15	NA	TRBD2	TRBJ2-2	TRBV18	TGTGCCAGCTCACCACAGGGAGGGGACACCGGGGAGCTGTTTTTT	CASSPQGGDTGELFF
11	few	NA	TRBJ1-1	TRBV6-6	TGTGCCAGCTCGGACGACACTGAAGCTTTCTTT	CASSDDTEAFF
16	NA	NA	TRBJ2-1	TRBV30	TGTGCCTGGAGTGTACAGGGCGGGAGCTCCTACAATGAGCAGTTCTTC	CAWSVQGGSSYNEQFF
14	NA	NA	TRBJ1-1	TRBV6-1	TGTGCCAGCATTCCAACTTTAGGGCAAACTGAAGCTTTCTTT	CASIPTLGQTEAFF
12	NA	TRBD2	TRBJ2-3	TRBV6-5	TGTGCCAGCAGCCTAGCGGGAGATACGCAGTATTTT	CASSLAGDTQYF
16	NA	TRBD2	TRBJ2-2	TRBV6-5	TGTGCCAGCAGTTACGGTGGACTAGCGGGGGCCGGGGAGCTGTTTTTT	CASSYGGLAGAGELFF
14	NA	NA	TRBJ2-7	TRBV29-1	TGCAGCGCCCAGGTGGGGATTGGGACCTACGAGCAGTACTTC	CSAQVGIGTYEQYF
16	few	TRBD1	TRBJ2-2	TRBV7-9	TGTGCCAGCAGCTTTCCGGGACAGGGCGAGGGCGGGGAGCTGTTTTTT	CASSFPGQGEGGELFF
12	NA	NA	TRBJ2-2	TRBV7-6	TGTGCCAGCAGCTTAGCGATCGGGGAGCTGTTTTTT	CASSLAIGELFF
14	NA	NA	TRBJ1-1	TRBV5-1	TGCGCCAGCAGCTTGGGAAGGGAAAACACTGAAGCTTTCTTT	CASSLGRENTEAFF
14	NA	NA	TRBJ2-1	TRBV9	TGTGCCAGCAGCGGGATGGGAGGCTACAATGAGCAGTTCTTC	CASSGMGGYNEQFF
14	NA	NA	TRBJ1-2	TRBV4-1	TGCGCCAGCAGCCAAGGGAGGGAGGACTATGGCTACACCTTC	CASSQGREDYGYTF
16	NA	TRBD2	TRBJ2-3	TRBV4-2	TGTGCCAGCAGCCAAGGACTAGCGGGCCACACAGATACGCAGTATTTT	CASSQGLAGHTDTQYF
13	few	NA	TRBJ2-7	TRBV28	TGTGCCAGCAGTTTACAGGACTCCTACGAGCAGTACTTC	CASSLQDSYEQYF
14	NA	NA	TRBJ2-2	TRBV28	TGTGCCAGCAGTTCGCCCGGAGGGACCGGGGAGCTGTTTTTT	CASSSPGGTGELFF
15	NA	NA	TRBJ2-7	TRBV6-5	TGTGCCAGCAGGACGGGACCAATCCAACAGGACGAGCAGTACTTC	CASRTGPIQQDEQYF
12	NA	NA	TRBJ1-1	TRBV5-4	TGTGCCAGCAGCTTGGGAACAGGGCGAGCTTTCTTT	CASSLGTGRAFF
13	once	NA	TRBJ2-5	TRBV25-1	TGTGCCAGCAGTGAGTCAGGGACAGAGACCCAGTACTTC	CASSESGTETQYF
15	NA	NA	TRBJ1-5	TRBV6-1	TGTGCCAGCAGTGACCTGGGGCCTAGCAATCAGCCCCAGCATTTT	CASSDLGPSNQPQHF
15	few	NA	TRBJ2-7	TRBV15	TGTGCCACCAGCAGAGCTAGGACAAACTCCTACGAGCAGTACTTC	CATSRARTNSYEQYF
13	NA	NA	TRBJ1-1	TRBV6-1	TGTGCCAGCAGGACTACAGGGATCGGTGAAGCTTTCTTT	CASRTTGIGEAFF
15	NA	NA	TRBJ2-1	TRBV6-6	TGTGCCAGCAGTTACGAGACTACCTCCTACAATGAGCAGTTCTTC	CASSYETTSYNEQFF
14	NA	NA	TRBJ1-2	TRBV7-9	TGTGCCAGCAGCTTAAGCGGACAATCGATCGGCTACACCTTC	CASSLSGQSIGYTF
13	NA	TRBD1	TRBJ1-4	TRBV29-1	TGCAGCGTTGGTCAGGGGGCTAATGAAAAACTGTTTTTT	CSVGQGANEKLFF
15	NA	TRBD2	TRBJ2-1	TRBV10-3	TGTGCCATCAGTGGGGGACTAGCGGGGGGTCATGAGCAGTTCTTC	CAISGGLAGGHEQFF
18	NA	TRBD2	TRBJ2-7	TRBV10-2	TGCGCCAGCAGTGACCCCCAGACTAGCGGGACCAGCTCCTACGAGCAGTACTTC	CASSDPQTSGTSSYEQYF
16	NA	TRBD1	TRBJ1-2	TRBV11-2	TGTGCCAGCAGCTCGTGGACAGGCCTTATTAACTATGGCTACACCTTC	CASSSWTGLINYGYTF
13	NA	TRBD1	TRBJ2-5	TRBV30	TGTGCCTGGAGGGACAGGGGACGGGAGACCCAGTACTTC	CAWRDRGRETQYF
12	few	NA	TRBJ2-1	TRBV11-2	TGTGCCAGCAGATCGGCCGGGACTGAGCAGTTCTTC	CASRSAGTEQFF
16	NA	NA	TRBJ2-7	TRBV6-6	TGTGCCAGCAGTCAAGGAGGACAGTCCGGGGCCTACGAGCAGTACTTC	CASSQGGQSGAYEQYF
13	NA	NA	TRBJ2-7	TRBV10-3	TGTGCCATCAGTGAGGGTAGGGTCTACGAGCAGTACTTC	CAISEGRVYEQYF
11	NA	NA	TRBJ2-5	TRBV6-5	TGTGCCAGCAGCCAACAAGAGACCCAGTACTTC	CASSQQETQYF
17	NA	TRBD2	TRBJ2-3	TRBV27	TGTGCCAGCAGTTTAAGGGGAGCGGGGGGGCCGTCAGATACGCAGTATTTT	CASSLRGAGGPSDTQYF
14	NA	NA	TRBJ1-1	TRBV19	TGTGCCAGTAGTTCCGGGCTGGGTAGCACTGAAGCTTTCTTT	CASSSGLGSTEAFF